The next 13 T cell receptor beta chains were all read from a single sample in a study of T-cell reconstitution after alpha-beta-depleted transplantation in children (dated by TCRdb to 2016 to 2017). Library generation was performed with PCR. These reads were obtained on an Illumina HiSeq 2500. TCR libraries were prepared with molecular barcoding, using unique molecular identifiers to normalize TCRbeta repertoire quantification. TCRdb passed the public sequencing reads through fastp at Q25 and MiXCR, retaining productive beta sequences. Every distinct CDR3 protein forms one entry, paired with its most common genes and DNA. The sample table records 350,000 to 400,000 distinct CDR3 sequences; approximately 20% of these occur just once. 3.5% to 4% of the sample is taken by the ten largest. The sample consisted of PBMCs from the stem cell graft donor, taken from the stem cell graft. These receptors originate from a human donor who donated a stem cell graft to a child with acute myeloid leukemia.

V and J are TRBV7-2 and TRBJ2-7, with TRBD2 matching 7 bases. The germline V gene has CDR1 SGHTA and CDR2 FQGNSA. There are 13 residues in the CDR3. J gave up 7 bases and V 5 bases, and 8 bases lay outside the gene matches. The CDR3 DNA is TGTGCCAGCAGCGCTTACAGCGGGAATGAGCAGTACTTC. Protein product: CASSAYSGNEQYF.

This clonotype was picked up a small number of times. The CDR3 DNA reads as TGTGCCAGCAGCCGCTGTATAGGGCTAGCCGCCTACAATGAGCAGTTCTTC. Translated: CASSRCIGLAAYNEQFF. The genes are TRBV7-3 and TRBJ2-1, with D possibly matching TRBD2 (5 bases). V was cut by 5 bases and J by 2 bases, with 19 bases left in between. Germline V gene lookup returns CDR1 SGHTA and CDR2 FQGTGA. There are 17 residues in the CDR3.

As for this clonotype: Germline is not matched at one junction end, which may reflect a read error. The chain combines TRBV12-3 or TRBV12-4 with TRBJ2-1; 9 bases fit TRBD2. The CDR3 is 14 amino acids. Here the CDR3 DNA reads TGTGCCAACAGTTTTAGCGGGAGCTACAATGAGCAGTTCTTC. Translating gives CANSFSGSYNEQFF.

At least ten counts were recorded for this clonotype. The V call is TRBV25-1, the J call TRBJ2-2; the match to TRBD1 covers 8 bases. Germline V gives CDR1 MGHDK, CDR2 SYGVNS. J lost 3 bases, V lost 7 bases, and 4 bases had no gene match. The CDR3 is 14 amino acids. The CDR3 spells CASKSDRDTGELFF. The CDR3 nucleotides read TGTGCCAGCAAGTCGGACAGGGACACCGGGGAGCTGTTTTTT.

There are many counts of this clonotype. The CDR3 spells CASSPTDRVADTQYF. In DNA form, the CDR3 reads TGTGCCAGCAGCCCTACGGACAGGGTTGCAGATACGCAGTATTTT. The rearrangement links TRBV12-3 or TRBV12-4 to TRBJ2-3; TRBD1 aligns across 8 bases. There are 15 residues in the CDR3. With V trimmed by 6 bases and J by 4 bases, 9 bases remained unmatched.

V gene TRBV20-1 combines with J gene TRBJ2-1; D is possibly TRBD2 (6 bases). The CDR3 is 14 amino acids. Trimming removed 6 bases at V and 10 bases at J, with 22 bases between. Germline V lookup: CDR1 DFQATT, CDR2 SNEGSKA (reference sequence). CDR3 region: CSATGSGRTTEQFF. For the CDR3, the DNA is TGCAGTGCCACCGGAAGCGGGCGGACAACGGAGCAGTTCTTC.

This clonotype showed up many times. The CDR3 sequence: CSASGTSINEQFF. The CDR3 DNA follows: TGCAGTGCTAGCGGGACTAGCATCAATGAGCAGTTCTTC. The chain employs TRBV20-1 and TRBJ2-1, with 9 nucleotides matching TRBD2. The CDR3 sequence is 13 residues long. V was clipped by 3 bases and J by 6 bases; unmatched bases: 3. Germline CDR1 DFQATT, CDR2 SNEGSKA (reference sequence).

This chain uses TRBV20-1 with TRBJ2-7; TRBD2 matches 10 bases. Per the germline V gene, CDR1 is DFQATT and CDR2 is SNEGSKA (reference sequence). This CDR3 is 13 amino acids long. Unmatched junction bases numbered 6, after V lost 3 bases and J lost 7 bases. DNA for the CDR3: TGCAGTGCTAGCGGGACTAGCGCTCTTGAGCAGTACTTC. It codes for CSASGTSALEQYF.

This clonotype has ten or more counts. The chain recombines TRBV29-1 with TRBJ2-7, with 11 bases fitting TRBD2. The germline V gene encodes CDR1 SQVTM and CDR2 ANQGSEA. This CDR3 has 14 amino acids. V was clipped by 5 bases and J by 6 bases; unmatched bases: 9. Here the CDR3 reads CSVRTSGSVSEQYF. CDR3 nucleotides: TGCAGCGTTAGAACTAGCGGGAGTGTCAGCGAGCAGTACTTC.

This clonotype was detected ten times or more. The chain employs TRBV20-1 and TRBJ1-4; D ambiguous. CDR1 DFQATT and CDR2 SNEGSKA come from the germline V gene (reference sequence). V was cut by 6 bases and J by 8 bases, with 16 bases left in between. The CDR3 consists of 13 residues. DNA for the CDR3: TGCAGTGCCAAGGACGGGCACATCGAAAAACTGTTTTTT. Its protein product is CSAKDGHIEKLFF.

The V gene is TRBV6-1, the J gene TRBJ2-7; perhaps TRBD1 as D (5 bases). CDR3 length: 13 amino acids. Germline loops: CDR1 MNHNS, CDR2 SASEGT. Trimming left V 7 bases short and J 6 bases short, with 16 bases between. DNA for the CDR3: TGTGCCAGCACCACAGGATTGGCAGGCGAGCAGTACTTC. Its protein is CASTTGLAGEQYF.

V gene TRBV2 combines with J gene TRBJ2-1; D gene uncertain. Germline V CDR1 and CDR2: SNHLY, FYNNEI. Trimming stripped 5 bases from V and 15 bases from J, with 17 bases between. The CDR3 has 12 residues. The CDR3 loop is CASSPSDRSPFF. CDR3 sequence (DNA): TGTGCCAGCAGTCCCTCGGACCGATCTCCGTTCTTC.

This clonotype was counted a few times. The gene calls are TRBV7-3 and TRBJ2-1; TRBD1 aligns across 9 bases. V trimming: 4 bases; J trimming: 8 bases; junction bases outside the gene matches: 6. The CDR3 runs to 14 residues. Germline V gene sequence: CDR1 SGHTA, CDR2 FQGTGA. The CDR3 is CASSSGQGTDEQFF. CDR3 nucleotides: TGTGCCAGCAGCTCAGGACAGGGGACTGATGAGCAGTTCTTC.